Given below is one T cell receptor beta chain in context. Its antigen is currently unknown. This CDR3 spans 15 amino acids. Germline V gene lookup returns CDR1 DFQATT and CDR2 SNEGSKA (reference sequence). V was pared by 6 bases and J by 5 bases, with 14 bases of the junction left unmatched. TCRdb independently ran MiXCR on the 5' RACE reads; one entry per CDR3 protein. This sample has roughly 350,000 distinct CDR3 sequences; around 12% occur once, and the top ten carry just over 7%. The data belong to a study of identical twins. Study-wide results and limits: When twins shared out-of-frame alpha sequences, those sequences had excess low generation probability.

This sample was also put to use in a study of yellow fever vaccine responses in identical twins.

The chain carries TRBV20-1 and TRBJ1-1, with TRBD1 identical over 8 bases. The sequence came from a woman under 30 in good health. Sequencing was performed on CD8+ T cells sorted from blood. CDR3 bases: TGCAGTGCGGCCCTCGGGAACAGGGGGGAGACTGAAGCTTTCTTT. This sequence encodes CSAALGNRGETEAFF.